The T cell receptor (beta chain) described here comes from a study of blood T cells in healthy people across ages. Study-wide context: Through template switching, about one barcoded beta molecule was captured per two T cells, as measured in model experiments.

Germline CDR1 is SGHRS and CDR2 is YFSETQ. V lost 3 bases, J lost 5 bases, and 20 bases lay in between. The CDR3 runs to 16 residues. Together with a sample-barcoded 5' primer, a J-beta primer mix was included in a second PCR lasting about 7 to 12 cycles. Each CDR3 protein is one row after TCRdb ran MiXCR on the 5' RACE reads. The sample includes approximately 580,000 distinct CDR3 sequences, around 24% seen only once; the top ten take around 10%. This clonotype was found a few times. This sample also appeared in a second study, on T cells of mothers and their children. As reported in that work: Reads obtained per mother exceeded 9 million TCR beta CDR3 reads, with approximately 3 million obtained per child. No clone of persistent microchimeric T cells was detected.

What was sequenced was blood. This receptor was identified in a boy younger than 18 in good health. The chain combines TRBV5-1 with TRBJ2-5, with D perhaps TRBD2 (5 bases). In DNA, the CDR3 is TGCGCCAGCAGCTCCGGGGTAGGGAACTCCGTGGAGACCCAGTACTTC. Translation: CASSSGVGNSVETQYF.